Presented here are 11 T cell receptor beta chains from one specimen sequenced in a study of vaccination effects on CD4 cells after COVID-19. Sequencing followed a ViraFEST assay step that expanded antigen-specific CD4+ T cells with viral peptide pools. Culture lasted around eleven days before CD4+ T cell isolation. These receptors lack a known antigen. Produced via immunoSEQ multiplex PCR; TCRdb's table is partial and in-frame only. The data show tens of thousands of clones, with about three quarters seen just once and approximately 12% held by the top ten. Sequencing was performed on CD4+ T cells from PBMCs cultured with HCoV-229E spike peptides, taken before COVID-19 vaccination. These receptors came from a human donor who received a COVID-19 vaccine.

The CDR3 DNA reads as TGTGCCAGCAGGACCTTAACAGGGGGGATCTACTTC. It translates to CASRTLTGGIYF. The V gene is TRBV12-3 or TRBV12-4, the J gene TRBJ2-4, with 8 bases that match TRBD1. With V trimmed by 6 bases and J by 16 bases, 11 bases remained unmatched. The CDR3 totals 12 residues.

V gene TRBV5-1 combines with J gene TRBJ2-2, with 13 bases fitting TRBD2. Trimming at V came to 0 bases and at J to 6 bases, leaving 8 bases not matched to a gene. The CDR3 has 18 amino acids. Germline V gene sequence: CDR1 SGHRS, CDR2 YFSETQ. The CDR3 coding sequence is TGCGCCAGCAGCTTGGACTCCTCCGGGACTAGCGGGGCCGGGGAGCTGTTTTTT. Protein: CASSLDSSGTSGAGELFF.

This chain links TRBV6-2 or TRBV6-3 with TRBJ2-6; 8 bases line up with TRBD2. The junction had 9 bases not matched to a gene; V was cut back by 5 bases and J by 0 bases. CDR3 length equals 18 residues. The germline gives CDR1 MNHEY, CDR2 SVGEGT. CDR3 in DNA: TGTGCCAGCAGTCCCGGGCTAGCGGGTAACTCTGGGGCCAACGTCCTGACTTTC. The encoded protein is CASSPGLAGNSGANVLTF.

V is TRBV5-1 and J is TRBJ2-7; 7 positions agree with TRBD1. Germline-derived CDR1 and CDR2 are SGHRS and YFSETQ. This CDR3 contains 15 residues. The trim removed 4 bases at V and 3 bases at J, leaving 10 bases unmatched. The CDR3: CASSPTMGQYYEQYF. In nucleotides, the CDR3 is TGCGCCAGCAGCCCGACGATGGGACAGTACTACGAGCAGTACTTC.

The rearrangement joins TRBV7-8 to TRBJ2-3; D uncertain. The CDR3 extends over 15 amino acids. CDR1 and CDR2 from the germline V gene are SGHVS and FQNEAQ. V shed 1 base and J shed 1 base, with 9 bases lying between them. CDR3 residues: CASSLEGDGTDTQYF. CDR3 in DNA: TGTGCCAGCAGCTTAGAGGGCGATGGCACAGATACGCAGTATTTT.

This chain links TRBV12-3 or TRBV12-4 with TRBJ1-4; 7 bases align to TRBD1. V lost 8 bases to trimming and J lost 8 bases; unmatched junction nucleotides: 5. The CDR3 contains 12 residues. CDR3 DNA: TGTGCCAGCGGGACAGTAAAAGAAAAACTGTTTTTT. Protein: CASGTVKEKLFF.

The CDR3 region has the DNA TGCAGCGTTGAAGCGGGAGGAGGTGGCTACACCTTC. It translates to CSVEAGGGGYTF. The genes are TRBV29-1 and TRBJ1-2, with unresolved D. V lost 1 base, J lost 7 bases, and 10 bases lay in between. This CDR3 comprises 12 residues. The V gene's germline CDR1 is SQVTM and CDR2 ANQGSEA.

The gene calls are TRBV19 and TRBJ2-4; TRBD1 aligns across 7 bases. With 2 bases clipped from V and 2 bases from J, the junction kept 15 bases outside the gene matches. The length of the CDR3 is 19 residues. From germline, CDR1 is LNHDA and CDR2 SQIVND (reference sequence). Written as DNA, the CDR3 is TGTGCCAGTAGTATACTGGTGGACCGGGACAGAGCCTCCAAAAACATTCAGTACTTC. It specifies CASSILVDRDRASKNIQYF.

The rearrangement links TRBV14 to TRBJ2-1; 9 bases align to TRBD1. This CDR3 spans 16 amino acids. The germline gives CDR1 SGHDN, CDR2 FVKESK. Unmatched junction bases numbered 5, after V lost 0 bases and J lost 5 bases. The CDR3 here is CASSQEPGQGDNEQFF. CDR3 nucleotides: TGTGCCAGCAGCCAAGAGCCGGGACAGGGAGACAATGAGCAGTTCTTC.

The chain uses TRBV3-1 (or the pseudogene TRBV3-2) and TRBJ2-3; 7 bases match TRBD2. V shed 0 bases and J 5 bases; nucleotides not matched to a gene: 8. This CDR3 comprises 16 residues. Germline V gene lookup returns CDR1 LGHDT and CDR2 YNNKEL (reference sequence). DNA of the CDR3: TGTGCCAGCAGCCAAGATCGGGCGGGAGCGGGAGATACGCAGTATTTT. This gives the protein CASSQDRAGAGDTQYF.

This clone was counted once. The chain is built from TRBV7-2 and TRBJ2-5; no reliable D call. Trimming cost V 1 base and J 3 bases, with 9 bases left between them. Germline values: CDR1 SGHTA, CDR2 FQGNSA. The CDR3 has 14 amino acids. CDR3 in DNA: TGTGCCAGCAGCTTAGGAAATGCTGAAGAGACCCAGTACTTC. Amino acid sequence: CASSLGNAEETQYF. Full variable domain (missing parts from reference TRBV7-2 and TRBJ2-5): GAGVSQSPSNKVTEKGKDVELRCDPISGHTALYWYRQSLGQGLEFLIYFQGNSAPDKSGLPSDRFSAERTGGSVSTLTIQRTQQEDSAVYLCASSLGNAEETQYFGPGTRLLVL.